This T cell receptor beta chain was retrieved from a study of cytomegalovirus exposure and HLA in healthy donors. Study in general: Early released data comprised around 85 million unique TCRs from HLA-typed donors. General study results and limits: Association of a missense DCLRE1C variant with TCR beta V- and J-gene trimming was reported in a later analysis.

The length of the CDR3 is 13 residues. Germline loops: CDR1 LGHNA, CDR2 YSLEER. The V end was cut by 4 bases, the J end by 5 bases, with 11 bases between. About this clone: Its antigen is not known.

The primer mix had 60 Vbeta and 13 Jbeta primers. TCRdb's table, derived via immunoSEQ multiplex PCR, lists solely in-frame clones and lacks some. The table has 95,000 to 150,000 clones, about three quarters seen once. This rearrangement joins TRBV4-3 to TRBJ1-1; maybe TRBD1 (5 bases). The sample consisted of PBMCs. This clonotype was obtained from a woman aged 40-49 years in good health and CMV-seropositive. CDR3: CASSLGGGTEAFF. The CDR3 coding sequence is TGCGCCAGCAGCCTGGGGGGAGGGACTGAAGCTTTCTTT.